Presented here are 13 T cell receptor beta chains from one specimen sequenced in a study of regulatory T cells in long-lasting Graves disease. Building the TCR beta libraries relied on iRepertoire HTBI primers, and CDR3 regions underwent Arm-PCR. MiXCR, applied by TCRdb to the multiplex PCR reads, yields one record per CDR3 protein. Found here are over 350,000 distinct CDR3 sequences, about 15% of them singletons; the top ten hold over 7%. Stated time point: newly diagnosed GD, antithyroid drugs for less than 3 months. From RNA extracted from PBMCs, the TCR library was made. These data were also filed under a second study, of T cells in Graves' hyperthyroidism and ophthalmopathy.

The material sequenced was peripheral blood mononuclear cells (PBMCs), taken at new diagnosis, from a patient treated with antithyroid drugs. The receptors come from a middle-aged woman with Graves disease.

Turning to this clonotype: A much larger clone differs by one base, so this may be a read error. The genes are TRBV6-5 and TRBJ1-5; tentatively, D is TRBD1 (6 bases). V was shortened by 2 bases and J by 0 bases, with 14 bases between the two germline ends. CDR1 is MNHEY and CDR2 is SVGAGI in the germline V gene. The CDR3 contains 17 residues. CDR3 sequence reads: CASSYPGTPSSNQPQHF. DNA of the CDR3: TGTGCCAGCAGTTACCCCGGGACACCGAGTAGCAATCAGCCCCAGCATTTT.

The chain couples TRBV20-1 to TRBJ1-2; unclear D gene. V gave up 3 bases and J gave up 3 bases, with 11 bases separating them. The length of the CDR3 is 13 residues. Germline V lookup: CDR1 DFQATT, CDR2 SNEGSKA (reference sequence). CDR3 sequence: CSASNGEDYGYTF. The DNA for the CDR3 is TGCAGTGCTAGCAACGGGGAAGACTATGGCTACACCTTC.

The CDR3 DNA reads TGTGCCAGCAGCCCAAGAAAGGGGTCCCCGGGGACCCAGTACTTC. Translated: CASSPRKGSPGTQYF. The V and J genes are TRBV7-9 and TRBJ2-5; possibly TRBD1 for D (5 bases). The CDR3 sequence is 15 residues long. The V gene lost 5 bases and the J gene lost 7 bases, with 20 bases spanning the gap. Per germline, CDR1 SEHNR and CDR2 FQNEAQ (reference sequence). Looking up the rest from reference TRBV7-9 and TRBJ2-5 gives the full variable domain: DTGVSQNPRHKITKRGQNVTFRCDPISEHNRLYWYRQTLGQGPEFLTYFQNEAQLEKSRLLSDRFSAERPKGSFSTLEIQRTEQGDSAMYLCASSPRKGSPGTQYFGPGTRLLVL.

This clonotype showed up many times. The V gene is TRBV5-1, the J gene TRBJ2-5; D is unresolved. V was cut by 5 bases and J by 5 bases, with 16 bases left in between. The CDR3 length is 14 residues. Germline assignment: CDR1 SGHRS and CDR2 YFSETQ. CDR3 DNA sequence: TGCGCCAGCAGGGACGAACGGATGAGGGAGACCCAGTACTTC. Its protein is CASRDERMRETQYF.

The chain is built from TRBV7-2 and TRBJ1-5, with D possibly TRBD1 on 6 matching bases. V lost 5 bases, J lost 0 bases, and 17 bases lay in between. The CDR3 sequence is 17 residues long. Per the germline V gene, CDR1 is SGHTA and CDR2 is FQGNSA. The CDR3 region has the DNA TGTGCCAGCAGCGCCTTTGGGACACCTTATAGCAATCAGCCCCAGCATTTT. It codes for CASSAFGTPYSNQPQHF.

This chain uses TRBV4-1 with TRBJ1-4, with D possibly TRBD1 on 5 matching bases. The CDR3 spans 15 residues. Trimming removed 4 bases from V and 7 bases from J, with 16 bases in between. From germline, CDR1 is MGHRA and CDR2 YSYEKL. Here the CDR3 DNA reads TGCGCCAGCAGCCTACAAGGCGGGGGGGTTGAAAAACTGTTTTTT. Residues: CASSLQGGGVEKLFF.

This clonotype was detected many times. The rearrangement joins TRBV14 to TRBJ2-1, with a possible D match to TRBD1 (8 bases). Germline V gives CDR1 SGHDN, CDR2 FVKESK. V shed 3 bases and J shed 6 bases, with 12 bases lying between them. The CDR3 is made up of 14 amino acids. The CDR3 nucleotides read TGTGCCAGCAGCCATACAGGGGGGGTCAATGAGCAGTTCTTC. Its protein product is CASSHTGGVNEQFF.

This clonotype has just a few counts. The CDR3 DNA reads as TGTGCCAGCAGTTTAATCCCCCCCCAGCCCGGCGAAGCTTTCTTT. It yields the protein CASSLIPPQPGEAFF. The chain carries TRBV27 and TRBJ1-1; D gene unclear. Germline CDR1 and CDR2: MNHEY and SMNVEV (reference sequence). V was pared by 2 bases and J by 8 bases, with 18 bases between. The CDR3 is 15 amino acids.

The chain employs TRBV4-3 and TRBJ2-3; 10 bases fit TRBD1. Germline lookup yields CDR1 LGHNA and CDR2 YSLEER. V shed 4 bases, J shed 6 bases, and the junction held 13 bases outside the gene matches. CDR3 length: 17 residues. The CDR3, as DNA: TGCGCCAGCAGCCCAACAAGGGGACAGGGGACGTACGATACGCAGTATTTT. Protein product: CASSPTRGQGTYDTQYF.

This clonotype showed up many times. The chain carries TRBV12-3 or TRBV12-4 and TRBJ1-2; D not resolved. Deletions cut 6 bases from V and 7 bases from J, with 12 bases between. The CDR3 is 12 residues long. CDR3: CASSLGLFGYTF. DNA of the CDR3: TGTGCCAGCAGCCTCGGCCTTTTTGGCTACACCTTC.

In this sample, this clonotype turned up a few times. The genes are TRBV6-1 and TRBJ2-3, with D unclear. V shed 5 bases and J shed 5 bases, with 11 bases lying between them. The CDR3 is 13 amino acids. CDR1 and CDR2 from the germline V gene are MNHNS and SASEGT. CDR3 coding DNA: TGTGCCAGCAGTCCCCTAAAAAAAGATACGCAGTATTTT. This codes for CASSPLKKDTQYF.

This clonotype was recorded many times. V and J are TRBV28 and TRBJ2-5, with TRBD2 as a possible D gene (6 bases). Germline loops: CDR1 MDHEN, CDR2 SYDVKM. CDR3 length: 16 amino acids. Trimming left V 4 bases short and J 2 bases short, with 17 bases between. The CDR3 loop is CASSSALGGRQETQYF. CDR3 sequence (DNA): TGTGCCAGCAGTTCCGCCCTGGGGGGAAGGCAAGAGACCCAGTACTTC.

The sample holds many counts of this clonotype. This sequence joins TRBV12-3 or TRBV12-4 and TRBJ2-5; maybe TRBD2 (5 bases). CDR3 size: 15 residues. V shed 3 bases and J shed 2 bases, with 13 bases lying between them. The DNA for the CDR3 is TGTGCCAGCAGTTTCAGCGGCACTTCACAAGAGACCCAGTACTTC. It is translated as CASSFSGTSQETQYF.